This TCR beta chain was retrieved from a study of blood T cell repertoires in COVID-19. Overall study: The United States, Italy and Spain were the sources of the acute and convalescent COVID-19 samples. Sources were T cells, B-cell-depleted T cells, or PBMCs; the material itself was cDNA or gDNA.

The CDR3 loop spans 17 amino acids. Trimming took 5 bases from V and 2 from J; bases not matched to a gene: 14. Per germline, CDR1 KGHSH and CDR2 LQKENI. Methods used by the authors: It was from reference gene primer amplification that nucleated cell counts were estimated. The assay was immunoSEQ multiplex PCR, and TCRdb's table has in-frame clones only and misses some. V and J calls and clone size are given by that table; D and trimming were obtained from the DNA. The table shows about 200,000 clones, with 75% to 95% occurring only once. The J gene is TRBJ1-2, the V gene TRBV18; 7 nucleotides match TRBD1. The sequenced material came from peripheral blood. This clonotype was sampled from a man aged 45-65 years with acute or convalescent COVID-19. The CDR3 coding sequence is TGTGCCAGCTCATCAGAACCCGGACAGGCCGCAAACTATGGCTACACCTTC. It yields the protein CASSSEPGQAANYGYTF.